Listed here is a single T cell receptor (beta chain). Antigen unknown. Using immunoSEQ multiplex PCR, the repertoire was profiled, and TCRdb retains in-frame clones only, with some absent. Of some 700 clones in the sample, 87% are singletons; the top ten hold roughly 8.4%. This record comes from a study of primary melanoma T cells and metastatic recurrence. Study-wide background: These T2 to T4 primary melanomas had thickness greater than 1 mm.

Study-wide results and limits: Primary melanomas may harbor an effective T-cell antitumor response, authors suggested.

Material: melanoma tumor tissue. This TCR was recovered from a human donor with melanoma.

This chain's CDR3 is CASSLDFGGGLYF. The CDR3 DNA is TGTGCCAGCAGCTTAGATTTTGGAGGAGGCCTGTATTTT. This sequence joins TRBV7-1 and TRBJ2-3, with D possibly being TRBD2 (5 bases). TRBV7-1 is annotated as an ORF whose role is uncertain. Trimming stripped 4 bases from V and 14 bases from J, with 19 bases between. The CDR3 length is 13 residues.